The sequence of this TCR beta chain was determined in a study of response to subunit inactivated influenza vaccine. TCRdb reprocessed the RT-PCR reads with MiXCR, giving one entry per CDR3 protein. The data contain some 520,000 distinct CDR3 sequences, 15% to 20% of them seen just once; the ten biggest clones take up 2.5% to 3.5%. Study results and caveats: After each seasonal influenza vaccination, few new T cells are recruited, the authors suggested.

As for this clonotype: Its antigen is not identified.

The starting material was CD4+ T cells sorted from PBMCs, obtained approximately 25 months after vaccination. The origin of this receptor is a man aged 45 to 70 who received an inactivated influenza vaccine.

The CDR3 region has the DNA TGTGCCAGCGCCCAGGGAGGGCCCGGGGAGCTGTTTTTT. Residues: CASAQGGPGELFF. This chain joins TRBV5-6 and TRBJ2-2, with TRBD2 matching 7 bases. J lost 6 bases, V lost 7 bases, and 6 bases had no gene match. The CDR3 runs 13 residues. Germline assignment: CDR1 SGHDT and CDR2 YYEEEE. Filled out from reference TRBV5-6 and TRBJ2-2, the complete variable domain reads DAGVTQSPTHLIKTRGQQVTLRCSPKSGHDTVSWYQQALGQGPQFIFQYYEEEERQRGNFPDRFSGHQFPNYSSELNVNALLLGDSALYLCASAQGGPGELFFGEGSRLTVL.